Below are 26 T cell receptor beta chains sequenced from a single sample in a study of cytomegalovirus exposure and HLA in healthy donors. The PCR ran on 60 Vbeta and 13 Jbeta primers. Clones were read by immunoSEQ multiplex PCR, and TCRdb kept only the in-frame ones, dropping some. The table includes 150,000 or so clones, approximately 80% detected once. Material: PBMCs. These receptors came from a male donor in good health and CMV-seronegative.

This clone was found once. V is TRBV15 and J is TRBJ2-7, with D tentatively TRBD2 (5 bases). This CDR3 comprises 14 residues. V shed 0 bases and J shed 6 bases, with 12 bases lying between them. Germline V lookup: CDR1 LNHNV, CDR2 YYDKDF (reference sequence). CDR3 residues: CATSRDGSFREQYF. For the CDR3, the DNA is TGTGCCACCAGCAGAGATGGGAGTTTTCGCGAGCAGTACTTC.

V and J are TRBV14 and TRBJ2-5, with 7 positions matching TRBD1. This CDR3 comprises 14 residues. The V and J ends lost 2 bases and 4 bases, in that order; junction bases with no gene match: 4. Germline loops: CDR1 SGHDN, CDR2 FVKESK. The CDR3 protein is CASSQNYRGETQYF. In DNA form, the CDR3 reads TGTGCCAGCAGCCAAAACTACAGGGGAGAGACCCAGTACTTC.

The chain employs TRBV19 and TRBJ1-4; 9 bases fit TRBD1. Trimming took 6 bases from V and 7 from J; bases not matched to a gene: 6. CDR1 is LNHDA and CDR2 is SQIVND in the germline V gene (reference sequence). The CDR3 contains 14 residues. The CDR3 DNA reads TGTGCCAGTAGCACCGACAGGGGGGGTGAAAAACTGTTTTTT. Translation: CASSTDRGGEKLFF.

This clone is a singleton in its sample. V is TRBV4-2 and J is TRBJ2-7; 10 bases are a match to TRBD2. Per the germline V gene, CDR1 is LGHNA and CDR2 is YNFKEQ. This CDR3 contains 15 residues. Losses at the gene ends were 5 bases for V and 4 bases for J; bases not matched to a gene: 8. The CDR3 DNA reads TGTGCCAGCAGCTCCCTAGCGGGGGATCGGTACGAGCAGTACTTC. Encoded protein: CASSSLAGDRYEQYF.

The gene calls are TRBV19 and TRBJ2-5, with 10 bases identical to TRBD1. Germline V lookup: CDR1 LNHDA, CDR2 SQIVND (reference sequence). With 2 bases clipped from V and 6 bases from J, the junction kept 9 bases outside the gene matches. This CDR3 contains 16 residues. The CDR3 region is CASSIPRTGGMQTQYF. The CDR3 coding sequence is TGTGCCAGTAGTATACCCCGGACAGGGGGAATGCAGACCCAGTACTTC.

The V gene is TRBV7-9, the J gene TRBJ2-1, with D tentatively TRBD1 (5 bases). Trimming left V 4 bases short and J 2 bases short, with 15 bases between. This CDR3 contains 16 residues. CDR1 and CDR2 (germline): SEHNR, FQNEAQ (reference sequence). The CDR3 DNA is TGTGCCAGCAGCTCACAGGCTACTATTACCTACAATGAGCAGTTCTTC. Protein product: CASSSQATITYNEQFF.

V is TRBV7-6 and J is TRBJ2-2; 9 bases agree with TRBD2. The CDR3 has 17 amino acids. V shed 4 bases, J shed 5 bases, and the junction held 11 bases outside the gene matches. CDR1 SGHVS and CDR2 FNYEAQ come from the germline V gene. The CDR3 region is CASSSTSGRGETGELFF. The CDR3 DNA reads as TGTGCCAGCAGCTCTACTAGCGGGCGGGGAGAAACCGGGGAGCTGTTTTTT. The whole variable domain, remainder taken from reference TRBV7-6 and TRBJ2-2, is GAGVSQSPRYKVTKRGQDVALRCDPISGHVSLYWYRQALGQGPEFLTYFNYEAQQDKSGLPNDRFSAERPEGSISTLTIQRTEQRDSAMYRCASSSTSGRGETGELFFGEGSRLTVL.

The chain has TRBV18 and TRBJ2-5; 8 nucleotides match TRBD1. TRBJ2-7 explains the end of the DNA better; the J call may be wrong. Germline CDR1 KGHSH, CDR2 LQKENI. This CDR3 region has 15 residues. CDR3 residues: CASSPPGQASYEQYF. CDR3 DNA sequence: TGTGCCAGCTCACCACCGGGACAGGCCTCCTACGAGCAGTACTTC.

This chain uses TRBV2 with TRBJ1-5, with D possibly matching TRBD1 (6 bases). This CDR3 contains 14 residues. Germline V gives CDR1 SNHLY, CDR2 FYNNEI. The V gene lost 5 bases and the J gene lost 2 bases, with 10 bases spanning the gap. The CDR3 spells CASSKDRGNQPQHF. The DNA of the CDR3 is TGTGCCAGCAGTAAGGACAGAGGCAATCAGCCCCAGCATTTT.

Here the CDR3 DNA reads TGCGCCAGCGGGACAGGGGGCTACTACGAGCAGTACTTC. It specifies CASGTGGYYEQYF. The chain has TRBV5-1 and TRBJ2-7, with TRBD1 identical over 12 bases. In germline, CDR1 is SGHRS, CDR2 YFSETQ. The CDR3 sequence is 13 residues long. V dropped 7 bases and J dropped 3; count of bases not matched to a gene: 2.

For the CDR3, the DNA is TGTGCCAGCAGCGGCGGGACGGGGGGCTACTCTGGGGCCAACGTCCTGACTTTC. Translating gives CASSGGTGGYSGANVLTF. The chain carries TRBV9 and TRBJ2-6; maybe TRBD2 (7 bases). This CDR3 comprises 18 residues. Germline CDR1 SGDLS, CDR2 YYNGEE. V was pared by 3 bases and J by 0 bases, with 16 bases between.

The rearrangement links TRBV6-6 to TRBJ2-5; TRBD1 might be the D (6 bases). The V gene's germline CDR1 is MNHNY and CDR2 SVGAGI (reference sequence). This CDR3 comprises 12 residues. The V end lost 8 bases, the J end lost 1 base, and 8 bases lay between the germline ends. The CDR3 reads CASQGFQETQYF. The CDR3 nucleotides are TGTGCCAGCCAGGGGTTCCAAGAGACCCAGTACTTC.

The genes are TRBV7-9 and TRBJ1-4; 12 nucleotides agree with TRBD1. The CDR3 sequence is 16 residues long. Germline CDR1 is SEHNR and CDR2 is FQNEAQ (reference sequence). CDR3 nucleotide sequence: TGTGCTGGGCCGGGACAGGGGGCGGGGAAGTCTCTTCAACTGTTTTTT. It is translated as CAGPGQGAGKSLQLFF.

V is TRBV18 and J is TRBJ1-5; weak D call: TRBD1 (6 bases). Germline values: CDR1 KGHSH, CDR2 LQKENI. The CDR3 totals 14 residues. V was trimmed by 6 bases and J by 6 bases, leaving 15 bases between them. The CDR3 sequence: CASSSGQTTQPQHF. The CDR3 coding sequence is TGTGCCAGCTCTTCAGGACAGACCACTCAGCCCCAGCATTTT.

There are a few counts of this clone. The rearrangement joins TRBV12-5 to TRBJ2-1; 9 bases line up with TRBD2. With V trimmed by 1 base and J by 6 bases, 4 bases remained unmatched. This CDR3 has 15 amino acids. Germline-derived CDR1 and CDR2 are LGHNT and FRNRAP. CDR3 in amino acids: CASGLAAGGGNEQFF. The CDR3 nucleotides read TGTGCTAGTGGTTTGGCAGCGGGAGGTGGCAATGAGCAGTTCTTC.

V gene TRBV7-9 combines with J gene TRBJ2-1; 9 bases map to TRBD2. Losses at the gene ends were 5 bases for V and 7 bases for J; bases not matched to a gene: 6. The CDR3 spans 14 residues. Germline V gives CDR1 SEHNR, CDR2 FQNEAQ (reference sequence). CDR3 amino acids: CASSGSGSGNEQFF. The DNA of the CDR3 is TGTGCCAGCAGCGGTAGCGGGAGTGGGAATGAGCAGTTCTTC.

The chain recombines TRBV6-4 with TRBJ2-7, with TRBD1 as a possible D gene (6 bases). The CDR3 has 12 residues. V shed 8 bases and J shed 3 bases, with 11 bases lying between them. Looked up from germline, CDR1 is MRHNA and CDR2 is SNTAGT. The DNA for the CDR3 is TGTGCCAGCTTACAGGGTTTCTACGAGCAGTACTTC. Translating gives CASLQGFYEQYF.

The gene calls are TRBV5-5 and TRBJ1-1; unclear D gene. Germline V lookup: CDR1 SGHKS, CDR2 YYEKEE (reference sequence). The V end lost 6 bases, the J end lost 2 bases, and 14 bases lay between the germline ends. The CDR3 sequence is 14 residues long. The CDR3 DNA reads TGTGCCAGCACCCTTAGGAGTGTTAACACTGAAGCTTTCTTT. It is translated as CASTLRSVNTEAFF.

The V and J genes are TRBV27 and TRBJ1-5, with 7 positions matching TRBD1. Losses at the gene ends were 6 bases for V and 6 bases for J; bases not matched to a gene: 8. This CDR3 spans 14 amino acids. Germline V CDR1 and CDR2: MNHEY, SMNVEV (reference sequence). The CDR3 is CASRPRQGSQPQHF. CDR3 in DNA: TGTGCCAGCAGGCCGCGACAGGGTTCTCAGCCCCAGCATTTT.

This rearrangement joins TRBV6-6 to TRBJ1-1; 7 bases fit TRBD1. Germline V lookup: CDR1 MNHNY, CDR2 SVGAGI (reference sequence). Trimming at V came to 6 bases and at J to 3 bases, leaving 4 bases not matched to a gene. The CDR3 length is 13 residues. The CDR3, as DNA: TGTGCCAGCAGACGACAGGGTGACACTGAAGCTTTCTTT. Its protein is CASRRQGDTEAFF.

This chain joins TRBV5-4 and TRBJ1-1; D unclear. The germline CDR1 and CDR2 sequences are SGHNT and YYREEE (reference sequence). Trimming took 0 bases from V and 0 from J, leaving 6 bases between them. The length of the CDR3 is 14 residues. DNA for the CDR3: TGTGCCAGCAGCTTGGAGCAACTGAACACTGAAGCTTTCTTT. This sequence encodes CASSLEQLNTEAFF.

V is TRBV25-1 and J is TRBJ2-7, with no clear D. Trimming pared 4 bases from V and 4 bases from J, leaving 5 bases between. Looked up from germline, CDR1 is MGHDK and CDR2 is SYGVNS. There are 11 residues in the CDR3. This CDR3 is CASSAGYEQYF. The CDR3 coding sequence is TGTGCCAGCAGTGCGGGTTACGAGCAGTACTTC.

In its sample, this clone was seen a few times. The chain joins TRBV5-1 to TRBJ1-2; TRBD1 aligns across 7 bases. The V and J ends lost 4 bases and 6 bases, in that order; junction bases with no gene match: 6. The germline V gene has CDR1 SGHRS and CDR2 YFSETQ. This CDR3 contains 13 residues. The CDR3 sequence is CASSPDRVDGYTF. The CDR3 coding sequence is TGCGCCAGCAGCCCCGACAGGGTAGATGGCTACACCTTC.

V usage is TRBV11-2 and J usage is TRBJ2-1, with D hard to call. The CDR3 sequence is 13 residues long. Germline V gives CDR1 SGHAT, CDR2 FQNNGV. Deletions cut 0 bases from V and 11 bases from J, with 11 bases between. CDR3 loop: CASSLDRHGKQFF. CDR3 coding DNA: TGTGCCAGCAGCTTAGACAGGCACGGTAAGCAGTTCTTC.

This rearrangement joins TRBV9 to TRBJ2-7; the match to TRBD1 covers 9 bases. The germline V gene encodes CDR1 SGDLS and CDR2 YYNGEE. V trimming: 5 bases; J trimming: 0 bases; junction bases outside the gene matches: 3. The CDR3 runs 14 residues. The CDR3 bases are TGTGCCAGCAGTTCGGGACAGGGCTCCTACGAGCAGTACTTC. Amino acids: CASSSGQGSYEQYF.

The V call is TRBV5-1, the J call TRBJ1-6, with TRBD1 as a possible D gene (6 bases). V was cut by 0 bases and J by 3 bases, with 10 bases left in between. Germline-derived CDR1 and CDR2 are SGHRS and YFSETQ. The CDR3 runs 16 residues. The CDR3 loop reads CASSLAGDDYNSPLHF. The CDR3 DNA reads TGCGCCAGCAGCTTGGCAGGGGATGACTATAATTCACCCCTCCACTTT.